The source of this T cell receptor (beta chain) is a study of PD-L1 blockade in urothelial cancer (dated by TCRdb to the late 2010s). For the study in its entirety: All patients started therapy in about 2014 and received atezolizumab 1,200 mg intravenously every 3 weeks. Pretreatment blood TCR-seq was available for under 35 patients, at least one posttreatment blood collection was obtained for 24 patients, and tumor TCR-seq was available for 24 patients. Blood samples were analyzed at 3 weeks after treatment start (second dose) and at 6 weeks after treatment start. In the same patients who had TCR sequencing, pretreatment tumors also underwent whole exome sequencing and RNA sequencing. Pretreatment tumor samples and matched peripheral blood, collected serially before and after atezolizumab treatment, underwent TCR sequencing. About 85% of the roughly 29 patients were identified as males with urothelial cancer of bladder origin, and a prior smoking history was reported by 18 of 29 patients. Eight to ten patients achieved durable clinical benefit and 15 to 20 did not. Durable clinical benefit was defined as a progression-free survival longer than 6 months, and TCR features were additionally tested against progression-free survival and overall survival. An ECOG performance status of 0 or 1 was recorded for the patients, and 0 to 3 prior chemotherapy regimens had been received by the patients. The study, an exploratory multi-omic analysis, examined somatic, immune and clinical correlates of response to PD-L1 blockade with atezolizumab in urothelial cancer. Blood samples gave median yields of around 150,000 T cells and around 88,000 unique TCRs, along with a median clonality of 0.080.

Synthetic TCR analog templates were spiked into each PCR to estimate absolute template abundance from read counts. The immunoSEQ assay was used to amplify TCRbeta CDR3 regions from genomic DNA with bias-controlled V and J gene primers. Sequencing of rearranged TCRbeta segments was done at approximately 20X coverage. The paper's data handling went like this. Sequencing errors were corrected by clustering, and CDR3s were annotated against IMGT so that V, D and J genes could be assigned. Downstream analyses used only productive TCRbeta rearrangements, leaving out any out-of-frame or stop-codon sequences. Clonality was computed as one minus Shannon entropy normalized by the log of the number of unique productive sequences. Clones differing between time points or between blood and tumor were identified by Fisher's exact test with Benjamini-Hochberg correction at adjusted p below 0.01. Drawn from immuneACCESS, this table holds only the in-frame rearrangements with V and J called that TCRdb kept. Clones are partly lost; checked studies trace under half to an unresolved V gene and leave the rest unexplained. From that table come the V and J calls and clone size; the DNA was used to work out D and trimming. This sample comprises about 88,000 clones, around 92% of them detected only once. Clones ranked in the top ten supply around 1% of the sample.

After removal of 2 bases from V and 5 bases from J, the junction retains 6 bases not matched to a gene. Looking up the germline V gene yields CDR1 SGHVS and CDR2 FNYEAQ. Including cysteine and phenylalanine, the CDR3 has 15 amino acids. The entry retains the CDR3 DNA only, 45 bases that are in frame from base 1. Reading the label with the study, this specimen's time point is: pretreatment peripheral blood. A total of around 30 patients with locally advanced or metastatic urothelial carcinoma, treated at Memorial Sloan Kettering on a trial protocol, made up the cohort. Peripheral blood mononuclear cells were collected pretreatment and during treatment, at between 1 and 8 total time points per patient. The Qiagen DNeasy Blood extraction kit was used to purify genomic DNA from total PBMCs and tumor samples. PBMCs were collected pretreatment and during treatment, and were isolated and stored as previously described.

A note on this clone: What antigen it recognizes has not been identified. One base away there is no much larger clone; base qualities are not given.

Broad study findings and their caveats: Among patients with durable benefit, tumor-associated TCR clones showed greater expansion in peripheral blood 3 weeks after treatment started (n ≈ 24, p = 0.022). Because of the small sample size (n ≈ 29) and the many exploratory analyses performed, the results are intended to be regarded as hypothesis-generating. Improved progression-free and overall survival was found to be associated with pretreatment peripheral blood TCR clonality below the median.

This clonotype was obtained from a woman older than 75 with urothelial cancer. The sequences come from PBMCs, collected around atezolizumab (anti-PD-L1) treatment. The chain joins TRBV7-6 to TRBJ2-1; a stretch of 7 junction bases matches TRBD2. The sequenced DNA is TGTGCCAGCAGCTTATCTGCTAGCGGTAACAATGAGCAGTTCTTC. This sequence encodes CASSLSASGNNEQFF.